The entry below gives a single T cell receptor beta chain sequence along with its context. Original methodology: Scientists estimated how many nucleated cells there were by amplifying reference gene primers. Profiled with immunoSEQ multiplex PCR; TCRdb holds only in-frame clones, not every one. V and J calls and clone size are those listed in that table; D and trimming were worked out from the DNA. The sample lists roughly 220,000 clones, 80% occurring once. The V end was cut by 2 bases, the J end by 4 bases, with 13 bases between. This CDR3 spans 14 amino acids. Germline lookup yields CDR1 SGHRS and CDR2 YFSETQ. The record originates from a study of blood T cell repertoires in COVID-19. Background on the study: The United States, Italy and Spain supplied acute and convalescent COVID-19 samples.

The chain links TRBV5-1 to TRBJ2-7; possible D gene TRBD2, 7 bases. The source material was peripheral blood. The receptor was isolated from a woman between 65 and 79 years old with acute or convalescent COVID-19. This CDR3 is CASSFGGQGYEQYF. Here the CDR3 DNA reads TGCGCCAGCAGCTTCGGGGGGCAAGGGTACGAGCAGTACTTC.